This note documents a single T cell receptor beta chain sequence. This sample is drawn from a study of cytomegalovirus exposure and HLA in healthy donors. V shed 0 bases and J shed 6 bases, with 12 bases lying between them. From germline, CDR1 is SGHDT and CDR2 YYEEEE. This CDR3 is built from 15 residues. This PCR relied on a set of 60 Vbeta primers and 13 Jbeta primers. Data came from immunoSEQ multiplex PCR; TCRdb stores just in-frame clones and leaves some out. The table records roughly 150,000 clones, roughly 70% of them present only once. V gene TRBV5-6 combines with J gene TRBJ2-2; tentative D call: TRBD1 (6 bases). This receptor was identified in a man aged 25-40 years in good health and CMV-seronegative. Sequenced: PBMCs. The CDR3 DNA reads TGTGCCAGCAGCTTGGGACAGGTGAAGGCCGGGGAGCTGTTTTTT. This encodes CASSLGQVKAGELFF.